This T cell receptor (beta chain) was profiled in a study of PD-1 blockade in classical Hodgkin lymphoma. The CDR3 has 17 residues. Germline V gene sequence: CDR1 SQVTM, CDR2 ANQGSEA. V was cut by 2 bases and J by 3 bases, with 22 bases left in between. The sample's time point: cycle 4 day 1 (C4D1), after five to seven weeks of nivolumab. In every patient, relapse followed autologous stem cell transplantation, while exposure to brentuximab vedotin differed. Here immunoSEQ multiplex PCR was the method, and the copy in TCRdb shows in-frame clones only, minus some. Of nearly 50,000 clones listed, around four fifths are singletons.

The sequenced sample was peripheral blood mononuclear cells (PBMCs), obtained before the fourth cycle of nivolumab. The chain uses TRBV29-1 and TRBJ1-1; D might be TRBD1 (5 bases). The sequence was obtained from a human donor with classical Hodgkin lymphoma. CDR3 in amino acids: CSVEKGQGRWLDTEAFF. In nucleotides, the CDR3 is TGCAGCGTTGAAAAAGGGCAGGGCCGCTGGCTGGACACTGAAGCTTTCTTT.